This T cell receptor beta chain emerged from a study of blood T cell repertoires in COVID-19. Looking at the study overall: Donors in the United States, Italy and Spain gave samples during acute or convalescent COVID-19. The cDNA or gDNA used as material had been derived from T cells, B-cell-depleted T cells, or PBMCs.

CDR3 length: 14 amino acids. Germline CDR1 and CDR2: LGHNT and FRNRAP. Trimming stripped 5 bases from V and 0 bases from J, with 10 bases between. This clone was detected a few times. Study processing details: Scientists estimated how many nucleated cells there were by amplifying reference gene primers. TCRdb's table, derived via immunoSEQ multiplex PCR, lists solely in-frame clones and lacks some. Clone size and the V and J calls come from that table; the DNA yielded D and trimming. Of approximately 200,000 clones listed, around 84% are singletons. The sequencing sample was made of peripheral blood. V and J are TRBV12-5 and TRBJ1-2; tentative D call: TRBD1 (5 bases). This TCR derives from a man aged 45-65 years who had recovered from COVID-19. CDR3 in DNA: TGTGCTAGTGGTCCCGCGGGGGCTAACTATGGCTACACCTTC. Residues: CASGPAGANYGYTF.